This TCR beta chain was observed in a study of blood T cell repertoires in COVID-19. Study overall: PBMCs, B-cell-depleted T cells, or T cells provided the cDNA or gDNA that made up the material.

V lost 3 bases, J lost 3 bases, and 4 bases stayed unmatched. Germline CDR1 reads KGHSH; CDR2 reads LQKENI. CDR3 length equals 16 residues. TCRdb keeps only in-frame clones here, not all; method: immunoSEQ multiplex PCR. The sample holds around 98,000 clones, 84% seen once. The source of this sequence is a woman aged 55-75 years with acute or convalescent COVID-19. V gene TRBV18 combines with J gene TRBJ2-2; TRBD1 agrees at 10 bases. Specimen: peripheral blood. CDR3 DNA: TGTGCCAGCTCACCGTTTGGGACAGGGGACACCGGGGAGCTGTTTTTT. This gives the protein CASSPFGTGDTGELFF.